This T cell receptor (beta chain) was found in a study of shared clonotypes between healthy human individuals. All donors qualified as healthy HIV-negative adults and had experienced no recent acute infections or vaccinations. About this clone: The antigen is not known.

Each subset's genomic DNA was split evenly across several immunoSEQ plates. Clones were read by immunoSEQ multiplex PCR, and TCRdb kept only the in-frame ones, dropping some. The sample has about 1 million clones; about 80% are singletons. V lost 3 bases and J lost 7; bases outside the gene matches: 3. CDR3 size: 15 residues. Germline V lookup: CDR1 SGHTA, CDR2 FQGNSA. Study outcomes and limitations: The study found lower generation probabilities in non-shared clonotypes than in those shared by all four donors.

The sequence came from a man aged 18 to 30 in good health. Sequencing was carried out using memory CD4+ T cells sorted from blood. Described subset: CD45RA-negative fraction. The V gene is TRBV7-2, the J gene TRBJ2-2; TRBD2 agrees at 12 bases. The CDR3 DNA sequence: TGTGCCAGCAGCTTGACTAGCGGGAGTGTCGGGGAGCTGTTTTTT. Its translation: CASSLTSGSVGELFF.